One and the same sample provided the 24 T cell receptor beta chains below, sequenced in a study of technical replicates of blood from a handful of donors. Sequenced by immunoSEQ multiplex PCR; TCRdb stores in-frame clones only, minus some. The profile shows fewer than 70,000 clones, about 82% of them singletons. Sequences were obtained from PBMCs. The receptor source for this set is a human donor in good health. Some clones in this sample may be carry-over from other donors' samples.

This clone has a handful of counts. The chain is built from TRBV5-1 and TRBJ2-7; TRBD2 is a possible D gene (6 bases). V was clipped by 0 bases and J by 6 bases, with 16 bases between them. Germline V gene data show CDR1 as SGHRS and CDR2 as YFSETQ. The CDR3 sequence is 15 residues long. This chain's CDR3 is CASSLGWGTSLEQYF. DNA of the CDR3: TGCGCCAGCAGCTTGGGATGGGGGACTTCCCTCGAGCAGTACTTC.

By sample share, this clone is medium-sized. Other nucleotide sequences in the sample specify the same CDR3. The rearrangement links TRBV5-1 to TRBJ2-1; weak D call: TRBD2 (6 bases). Trimming cost V 3 bases and J 4 bases, with 11 bases left between them. The CDR3 consists of 14 residues. The germline CDR1 and CDR2 sequences are SGHRS and YFSETQ. CDR3 loop: CASSSSGAYNEQFF. The CDR3 DNA sequence: TGCGCCAGCAGCTCCTCGGGAGCGTACAATGAGCAGTTCTTC.

The chain recombines TRBV10-3 with TRBJ1-2, with TRBD1 identical over 9 bases. The V and J ends lost 6 bases and 3 bases, in that order; junction bases with no gene match: 14. Looked up from germline, CDR1 is ENHRY and CDR2 is SYGVKD. CDR3 size: 17 residues. CDR3 protein: CAIRDPGQGVKDYGYTF. The CDR3 DNA reads TGTGCCATCAGGGATCCGGGACAGGGTGTTAAGGACTATGGCTACACCTTC.

The count of this clone is one. Here the CDR3 DNA reads TGTGCCAGCAGTCCAACACAGGGGTATGGCTACACCTTC. Residues: CASSPTQGYGYTF. The rearrangement joins TRBV6-5 to TRBJ1-2, with TRBD1 matching 7 bases. Germline lookup yields CDR1 MNHEY and CDR2 SVGAGI. The CDR3 runs 13 residues. Trimming cost V 5 bases and J 5 bases; bases outside gene matches: 5.

V and J are TRBV25-1 and TRBJ2-6; tentatively, D is TRBD1 (5 bases). V lost 2 bases and J lost 3, with 11 bases in between. The CDR3 loop spans 16 amino acids. Germline V CDR1 and CDR2: MGHDK, SYGVNS. The CDR3 here is CASSEGWGGGANVLTF. Here the CDR3 DNA reads TGTGCCAGCAGTGAAGGGTGGGGCGGTGGGGCCAACGTCCTGACTTTC.

The rearrangement joins TRBV5-1 to TRBJ2-1; 7 bases align to TRBD2. The CDR3 sequence is 17 residues long. Germline V gene lookup returns CDR1 SGHRS and CDR2 YFSETQ. J lost 4 bases, V lost 4 bases, and 14 bases had no gene match. CDR3 nucleotide sequence: TGCGCCAGCAGCCAGAATGGTCTAGCGGCAAAATACAATGAGCAGTTCTTC. As protein: CASSQNGLAAKYNEQFF.

This chain connects TRBV4-1 to TRBJ1-1; D is possibly TRBD1 (5 bases). V was clipped by 4 bases and J by 5 bases, with 20 bases between them. Germline V gene lookup returns CDR1 MGHRA and CDR2 YSYEKL. There are 16 residues in the CDR3. The chain's CDR3 is CASSLLAGGVRTEAFF. CDR3 bases: TGCGCCAGCAGCCTCCTGGCGGGGGGAGTTAGGACTGAAGCTTTCTTT.

The chain links TRBV5-1 to TRBJ2-1; the match to TRBD2 covers 8 bases. J gave up 6 bases and V 3 bases, and 5 bases lay outside the gene matches. The germline V gene has CDR1 SGHRS and CDR2 YFSETQ. This CDR3 comprises 14 residues. CDR3 bases: TGCGCCAGCAGCTCTACGGGAGGGGGCAATGAGCAGTTCTTC. It specifies CASSSTGGGNEQFF.

This rearrangement joins TRBV13 to TRBJ2-5; 7 bases agree with TRBD1. The CDR3 is 14 residues long. Germline V lookup: CDR1 PRHDT, CDR2 FYEKMQ (reference sequence). The trim removed 3 bases at V and 1 base at J, leaving 2 bases unmatched. For the CDR3, the DNA is TGTGCCAGCAGCTTGGGGACAGCCCAAGAGACCCAGTACTTC. The encoded protein is CASSLGTAQETQYF.

The chain couples TRBV4-3 to TRBJ1-1, with a weak D call TRBD1 (6 bases). Germline CDR1 reads LGHNA; CDR2 reads YSLEER. Deletions cut 1 base from V and 5 bases from J, with 11 bases between. CDR3 length: 14 amino acids. The CDR3 reads CASSQATGITEAFF. CDR3 in DNA: TGCGCCAGCAGCCAAGCCACAGGGATAACTGAAGCTTTCTTT.

The chain employs TRBV5-6 and TRBJ1-1; D remains unclear. CDR1 is SGHDT and CDR2 is YYEEEE in the germline V gene. The CDR3 has 15 amino acids. With 1 base removed from V and 7 bases from J, the gap between germline ends came to 17 bases. This CDR3 reads CASSLYGLSRGEAFF. The CDR3 DNA is TGTGCCAGCAGCTTGTATGGACTCTCACGGGGTGAAGCTTTCTTT.

In DNA form, the CDR3 reads TGTGCCAGCAGTTACTCGTTTAACGGTGAAGCTTTCTTT. The encoded protein is CASSYSFNGEAFF. This chain joins TRBV6-5 and TRBJ1-1; D uncertain. Per germline, CDR1 MNHEY and CDR2 SVGAGI. There are 13 residues in the CDR3. Trimming removed 0 bases from V and 7 bases from J, with 9 bases in between.

The chain joins TRBV6-1 to TRBJ1-1, with a tentative D call TRBD1 (5 bases). This CDR3 has 15 residues. Germline V gene sequence: CDR1 MNHNS, CDR2 SASEGT. V was shortened by 3 bases and J by 0 bases, with 11 bases between the two germline ends. CDR3 sequence: CASSDPTEMNTEAFF. The DNA of the CDR3 is TGTGCCAGCAGTGACCCGACAGAAATGAACACTGAAGCTTTCTTT.

The chain joins TRBV4-2 to TRBJ1-2, with D possibly matching TRBD1 (5 bases). This CDR3 contains 14 residues. Germline V gene lookup returns CDR1 LGHNA and CDR2 YNFKEQ. V was shortened by 0 bases and J by 9 bases, with 14 bases between the two germline ends. The DNA of the CDR3 is TGTGCCAGCAGCCAAGATAGTCAGGGAGGGAGCTACACCTTC. Translation: CASSQDSQGGSYTF.

The V and J genes are TRBV6-4 and TRBJ2-7; possibly TRBD1 for D (5 bases). CDR3 length: 15 residues. V dropped 0 bases and J dropped 6 bases, with 15 bases sitting between them. Germline V CDR1 and CDR2: MRHNA, SNTAGT. The CDR3 DNA reads as TGTGCCAGCAGTGACTCGATGCCAGGGAACTGCGAGCAGTACTTC. It translates to CASSDSMPGNCEQYF.

The rearrangement uses TRBV9 and TRBJ2-5; D may be TRBD1 (6 bases). The length of the CDR3 is 14 residues. From germline, CDR1 is SGDLS and CDR2 YYNGEE. V lost 0 bases to trimming and J lost 1 base, with 7 bases between them. The CDR3 DNA is TGTGCCAGCAGCGTAGACAGGGCCCAAGAGACCCAGTACTTC. Translated, it gives CASSVDRAQETQYF.

This clone was picked up one time. V usage is TRBV6-5 and J usage is TRBJ1-1; D gene unclear. The V end was cut by 5 bases, the J end by 2 bases, with 12 bases between. Germline V gene data show CDR1 as MNHEY and CDR2 as SVGAGI. The CDR3 covers 14 residues. The CDR3 nucleotides are TGTGCCAGCAGTCCCCGGCAGGTTAACACTGAAGCTTTCTTT. This gives the protein CASSPRQVNTEAFF.

The CDR3 loop reads CASSPLYSPSTYEQYF. Written as DNA, the CDR3 is TGTGCCAGCAGCCCCCTCTATAGTCCCTCGACCTACGAGCAGTACTTC. This chain connects TRBV2 to TRBJ2-7; D unresolved. CDR1 is SNHLY, CDR2 FYNNEI, per germline. The ends were cut back, 6 bases at V and 2 bases at J, with 20 bases in the middle. This CDR3 has 16 residues.

A single count supports this clone. V gene TRBV10-3 combines with J gene TRBJ2-5; 8 nucleotides agree with TRBD2. There are 15 residues in the CDR3. Germline V lookup: CDR1 ENHRY, CDR2 SYGVKD. The trim removed 3 bases at V and 1 base at J, leaving 4 bases unmatched. CDR3 residues: CAISDALAAQETQYF. As DNA, the CDR3 is TGTGCCATCAGTGACGCACTAGCGGCCCAAGAGACCCAGTACTTC.

The rearrangement links TRBV4-2 to TRBJ1-1, with a tentative D call TRBD1 (5 bases). CDR1 LGHNA and CDR2 YNFKEQ come from the germline V gene. This CDR3 comprises 16 residues. The V and J ends lost 4 bases and 0 bases respectively, with 15 bases between them. The CDR3 DNA reads as TGTGCCAGCAGCCCACCTGGGGCGAGTCTGAACACTGAAGCTTTCTTT. It specifies CASSPPGASLNTEAFF.

This chain connects TRBV6-6 to TRBJ2-7; a possible D gene is TRBD1 (6 bases). Germline V lookup: CDR1 MNHNY, CDR2 SVGAGI (reference sequence). CDR3 length: 14 amino acids. V was shortened by 2 bases and J by 2 bases, with 10 bases between the two germline ends. The CDR3 DNA reads TGTGCCAGCAGTTACCGAGACAGGACCTACGAGCAGTACTTC. Its protein product is CASSYRDRTYEQYF.

The chain links TRBV5-6 to TRBJ1-1, with no clear D. CDR3 length: 15 residues. V was cut by 0 bases and J by 5 bases, with 14 bases left in between. Germline CDR1 and CDR2: SGHDT and YYEEEE. In DNA, the CDR3 is TGTGCCAGCAGCTTGGGTTGGGGAGGTAGGACTGAAGCTTTCTTT. Its protein is CASSLGWGGRTEAFF.

The rearrangement uses TRBV9 and TRBJ1-6; D gene unclear. Trimming shortened V by 2 bases and J by 6 bases, and 9 bases separated the two germline ends. Germline V lookup: CDR1 SGDLS, CDR2 YYNGEE. The CDR3 extends over 14 amino acids. CDR3 loop: CASSVTSPNSPLHF. The CDR3 DNA reads TGTGCCAGCAGCGTCACGAGCCCTAATTCACCCCTCCACTTT.

The chain employs TRBV7-9 and TRBJ1-1; 8 positions match TRBD1. With V trimmed by 7 bases and J by 3 bases, 4 bases remained unmatched. The germline V gene encodes CDR1 SEHNR and CDR2 FQNEAQ (reference sequence). CDR3 length equals 13 residues. CDR3 bases: TGTGCCAGCACGGAACAGGGGGACACTGAAGCTTTCTTT. Translating it yields CASTEQGDTEAFF.